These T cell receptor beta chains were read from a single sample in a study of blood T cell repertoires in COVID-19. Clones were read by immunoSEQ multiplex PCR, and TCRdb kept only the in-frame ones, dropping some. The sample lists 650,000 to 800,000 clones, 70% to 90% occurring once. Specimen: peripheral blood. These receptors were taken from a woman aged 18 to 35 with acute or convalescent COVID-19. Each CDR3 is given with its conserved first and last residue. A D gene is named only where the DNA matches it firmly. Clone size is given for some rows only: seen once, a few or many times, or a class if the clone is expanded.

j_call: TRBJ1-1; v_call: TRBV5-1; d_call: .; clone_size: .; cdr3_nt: TGCGCCAGCAGCGAGGGCACTGAAGCTTTCTTT; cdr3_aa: CASSEGTEAFF
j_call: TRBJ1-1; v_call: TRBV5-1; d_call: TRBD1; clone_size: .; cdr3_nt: TGCGCCAGCAGCCAAGGGACAGGGCACACTGAAGCTTTCTTT; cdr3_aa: CASSQGTGHTEAFF
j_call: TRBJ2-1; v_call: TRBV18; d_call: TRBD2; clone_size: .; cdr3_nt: TGTGCCAGCTCACCAGGGACTAGCGGGGGAGAGCAGTTCTTC; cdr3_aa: CASSPGTSGGEQFF
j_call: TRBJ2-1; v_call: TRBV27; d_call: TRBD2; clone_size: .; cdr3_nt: TGTGCCAGCAGTTTACTAGCGGGGAATGGTGAGCAGTTCTTC; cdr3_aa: CASSLLAGNGEQFF
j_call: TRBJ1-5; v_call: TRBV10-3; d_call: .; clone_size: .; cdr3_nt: TGTGCCATCGGTCAGGGCGGACAGCCCCAGCATTTT; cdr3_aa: CAIGQGGQPQHF
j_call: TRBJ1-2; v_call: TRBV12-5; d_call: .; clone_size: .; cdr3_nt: TGTGCTAGTGGTTTGATCCGGTCTGAGGGCTACACCTTC; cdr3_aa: CASGLIRSEGYTF
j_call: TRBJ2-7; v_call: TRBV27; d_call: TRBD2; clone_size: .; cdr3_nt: TGTGCCAGCAGTTTTGGGGGGGTCCCGGCATACGAGCAGTACTTC; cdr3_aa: CASSFGGVPAYEQYF
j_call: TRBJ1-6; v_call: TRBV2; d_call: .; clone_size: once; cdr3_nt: TGTGCCAGCAGTATGTCCCGTTATAATTCACCCCTCCACTTT; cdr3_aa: CASSMSRYNSPLHF
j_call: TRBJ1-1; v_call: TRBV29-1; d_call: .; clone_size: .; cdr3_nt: TGCAGCGTTGCAGGGGAACAGCTGAACACTGAAGCTTTCTTT; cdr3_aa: CSVAGEQLNTEAFF
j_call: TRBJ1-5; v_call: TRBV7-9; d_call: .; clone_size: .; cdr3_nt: TGTGCCAGCAGCCCCCGGGACTCCAATCAGCCCCAGCATTTT; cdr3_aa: CASSPRDSNQPQHF
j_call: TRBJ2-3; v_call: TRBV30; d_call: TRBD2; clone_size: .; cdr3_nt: TGTGCCTGGTGTGGGTTGGGGGGGGGACCAGATACGCAGTATTTT; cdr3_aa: CAWCGLGGGPDTQYF
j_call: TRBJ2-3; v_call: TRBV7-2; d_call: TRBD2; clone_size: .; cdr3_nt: TGTGCCAGCAGTCCCGACCCAGCGGGGGCGGGGCCAGATACGCAGTATTTT; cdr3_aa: CASSPDPAGAGPDTQYF
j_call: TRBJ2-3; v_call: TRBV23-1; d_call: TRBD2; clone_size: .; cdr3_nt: TGCGCCAGCAGTCATAACTCTAGCGGGGGGCGTGAAGATACGCAGTATTTT; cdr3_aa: CASSHNSSGGREDTQYF
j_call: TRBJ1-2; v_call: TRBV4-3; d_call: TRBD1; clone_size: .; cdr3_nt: TGCGCCAGCAGCCATGAAGGTGGGGTCCCGCAGGGGGCGTATGGCTACACCTTC; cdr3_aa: CASSHEGGVPQGAYGYTF
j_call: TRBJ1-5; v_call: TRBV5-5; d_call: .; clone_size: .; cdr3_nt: TGTGCCAGCAGAAGGGACATGGGCAATCAGCCCCAGCATTTT; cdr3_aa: CASRRDMGNQPQHF
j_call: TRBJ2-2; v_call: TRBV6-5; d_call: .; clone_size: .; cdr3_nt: TGTGCCAGCAGGGAGGTGAAGGGGGAGCTGTTTTTT; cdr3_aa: CASREVKGELFF
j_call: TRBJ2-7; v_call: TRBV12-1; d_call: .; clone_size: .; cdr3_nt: TGTGCCAGCCCGGGGAGGGGGACCTACGAGCAGTACTTC; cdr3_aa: CASPGRGTYEQYF
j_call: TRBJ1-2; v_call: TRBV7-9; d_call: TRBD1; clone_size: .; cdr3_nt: TGTGCCAGCAACGGGGACAGACGCCATGGCTACACCTTC; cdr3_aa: CASNGDRRHGYTF
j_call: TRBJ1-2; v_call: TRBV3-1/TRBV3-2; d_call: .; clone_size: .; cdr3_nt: TGTGCCACCAGCGTTCGGGAAGGCTACACCTTC; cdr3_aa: CATSVREGYTF
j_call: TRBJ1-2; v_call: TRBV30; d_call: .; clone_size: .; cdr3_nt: TGTGCCTTGACAGAACTCCGGGACTTTAACTATGGCTACACCTTC; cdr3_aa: CALTELRDFNYGYTF